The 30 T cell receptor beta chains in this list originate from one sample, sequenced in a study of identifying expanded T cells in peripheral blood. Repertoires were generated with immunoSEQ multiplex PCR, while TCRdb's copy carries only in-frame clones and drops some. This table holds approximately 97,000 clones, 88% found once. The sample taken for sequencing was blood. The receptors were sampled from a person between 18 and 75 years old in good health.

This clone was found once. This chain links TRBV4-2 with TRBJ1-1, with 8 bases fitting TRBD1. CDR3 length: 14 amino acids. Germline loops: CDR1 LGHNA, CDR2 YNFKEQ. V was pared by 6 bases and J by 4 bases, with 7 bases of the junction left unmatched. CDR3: CASRDMTGVTEAFF. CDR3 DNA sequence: TGTGCCAGCAGGGATATGACAGGGGTCACTGAAGCTTTCTTT.

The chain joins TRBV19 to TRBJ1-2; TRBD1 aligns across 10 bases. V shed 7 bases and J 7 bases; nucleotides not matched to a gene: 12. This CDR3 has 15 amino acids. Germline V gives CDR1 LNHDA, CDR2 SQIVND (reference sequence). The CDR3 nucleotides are TGTGCCAGTACACGGGACAGGGGCCAGGAGGGTGGCTACACCTTC. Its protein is CASTRDRGQEGGYTF.

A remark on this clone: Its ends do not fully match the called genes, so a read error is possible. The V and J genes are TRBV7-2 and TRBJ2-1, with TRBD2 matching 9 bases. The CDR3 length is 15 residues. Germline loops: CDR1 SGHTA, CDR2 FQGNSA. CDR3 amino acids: CASRFSGGPNNEQFF. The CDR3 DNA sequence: TGTGCCAGCCGCTTTAGCGGGGGCCCGAACAATGAGCAGTTCTTC. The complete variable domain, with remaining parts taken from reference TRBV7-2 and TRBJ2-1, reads GAGVSQSPSNKVTEKGKDVELRCDPISGHTALYWYRQSLGQGLEFLIYFQGNSAPDKSGLPSDRFSAERTGGSVSTLTIQRTQQEDSAVYLCASRFSGGPNNEQFFGPGTRLTVL.

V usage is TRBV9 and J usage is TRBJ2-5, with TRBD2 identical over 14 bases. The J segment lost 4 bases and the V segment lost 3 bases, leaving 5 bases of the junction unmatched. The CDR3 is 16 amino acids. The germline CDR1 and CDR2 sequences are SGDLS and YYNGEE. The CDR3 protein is CASSGLAGGLGETQYF. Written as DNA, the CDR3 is TGTGCCAGCAGCGGACTAGCGGGAGGGCTGGGAGAGACCCAGTACTTC.

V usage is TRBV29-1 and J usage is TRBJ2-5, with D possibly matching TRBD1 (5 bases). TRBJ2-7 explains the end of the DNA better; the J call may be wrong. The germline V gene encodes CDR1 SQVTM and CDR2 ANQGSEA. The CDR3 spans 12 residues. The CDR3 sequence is CSVATGYYEQYF. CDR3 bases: TGCAGCGTTGCAACAGGATACTACGAGCAGTACTTC.

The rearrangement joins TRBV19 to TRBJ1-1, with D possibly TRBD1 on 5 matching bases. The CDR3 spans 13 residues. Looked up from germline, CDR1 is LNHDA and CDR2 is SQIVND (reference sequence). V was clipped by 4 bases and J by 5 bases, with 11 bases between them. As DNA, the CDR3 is TGTGCCAGTAGTACAGGGTACGGGACTGAAGCTTTCTTT. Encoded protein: CASSTGYGTEAFF.

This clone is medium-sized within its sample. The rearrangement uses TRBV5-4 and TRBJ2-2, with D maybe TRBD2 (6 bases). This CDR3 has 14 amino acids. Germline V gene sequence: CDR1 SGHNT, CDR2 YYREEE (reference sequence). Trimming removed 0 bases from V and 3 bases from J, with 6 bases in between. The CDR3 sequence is CASSLGGDTGELFF. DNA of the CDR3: TGTGCCAGCAGCTTGGGCGGGGACACCGGGGAGCTGTTTTTT.

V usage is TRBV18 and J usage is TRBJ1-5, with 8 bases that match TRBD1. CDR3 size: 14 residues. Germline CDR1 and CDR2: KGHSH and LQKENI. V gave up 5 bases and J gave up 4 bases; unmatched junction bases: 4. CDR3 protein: CASSADRGNQPQHF. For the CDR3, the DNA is TGTGCCAGCTCAGCAGACAGGGGTAATCAGCCCCAGCATTTT.

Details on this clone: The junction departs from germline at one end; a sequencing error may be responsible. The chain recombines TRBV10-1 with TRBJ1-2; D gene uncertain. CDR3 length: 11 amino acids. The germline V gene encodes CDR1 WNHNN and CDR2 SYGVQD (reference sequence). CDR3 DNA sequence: TGCGCCAGCCCGTCAGCCCGTGTTAGTAACTTC. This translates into CASPSARVSNF.

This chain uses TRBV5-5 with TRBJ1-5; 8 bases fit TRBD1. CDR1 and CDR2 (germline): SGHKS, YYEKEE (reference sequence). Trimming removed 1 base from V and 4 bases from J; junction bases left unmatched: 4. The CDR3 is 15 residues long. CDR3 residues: CASSLTDRENQPQHF. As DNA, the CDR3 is TGTGCCAGCAGCTTGACGGACAGGGAAAATCAGCCCCAGCATTTT.

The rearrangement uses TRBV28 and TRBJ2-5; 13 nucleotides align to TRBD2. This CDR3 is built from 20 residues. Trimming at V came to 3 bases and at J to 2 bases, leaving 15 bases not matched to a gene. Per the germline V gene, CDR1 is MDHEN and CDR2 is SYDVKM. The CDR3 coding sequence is TGTGCCAGCAGTTTCTCAAACCCCGGCACTAGCGGGGGGGGACAAGAGACCCAGTACTTC. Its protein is CASSFSNPGTSGGGQETQYF.

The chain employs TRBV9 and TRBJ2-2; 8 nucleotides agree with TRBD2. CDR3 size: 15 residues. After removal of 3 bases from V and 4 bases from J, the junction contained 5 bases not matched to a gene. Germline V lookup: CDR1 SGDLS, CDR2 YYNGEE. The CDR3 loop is CASSGASGRTGELFF. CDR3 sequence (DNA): TGTGCCAGCAGCGGGGCTAGCGGGCGCACCGGGGAGCTGTTTTTT.

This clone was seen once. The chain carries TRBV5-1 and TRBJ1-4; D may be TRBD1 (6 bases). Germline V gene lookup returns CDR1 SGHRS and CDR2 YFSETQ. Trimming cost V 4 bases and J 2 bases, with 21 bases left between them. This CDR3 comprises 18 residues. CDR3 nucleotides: TGCGCCAGCAGCCCCCGGGACACCCCGGAGGCGACTAATGAAAAACTGTTTTTT. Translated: CASSPRDTPEATNEKLFF. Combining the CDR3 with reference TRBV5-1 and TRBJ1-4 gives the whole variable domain KAGVTQTPRYLIKTRGQQVTLSCSPISGHRSVSWYQQTPGQGLQFLFEYFSETQRNKGNFPGRFSGRQFSNSRSEMNVSTLELGDSALYLCASSPRDTPEATNEKLFFGSGTQLSVL.

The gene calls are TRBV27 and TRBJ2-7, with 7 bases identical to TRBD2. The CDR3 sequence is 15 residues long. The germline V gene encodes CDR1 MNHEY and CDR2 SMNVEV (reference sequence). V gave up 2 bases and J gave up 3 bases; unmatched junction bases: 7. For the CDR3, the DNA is TGTGCCAGCAGTTTAACTCTAGGCGGGAGCTACGAGCAGTACTTC. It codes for CASSLTLGGSYEQYF.

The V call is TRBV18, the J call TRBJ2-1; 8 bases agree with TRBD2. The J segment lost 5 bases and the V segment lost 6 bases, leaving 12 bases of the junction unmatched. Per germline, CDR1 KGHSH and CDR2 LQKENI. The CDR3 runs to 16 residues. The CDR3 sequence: CASSPRLAGWDNEQFF. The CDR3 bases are TGTGCCAGCTCGCCCCGCTTAGCGGGATGGGACAATGAGCAGTTCTTC.

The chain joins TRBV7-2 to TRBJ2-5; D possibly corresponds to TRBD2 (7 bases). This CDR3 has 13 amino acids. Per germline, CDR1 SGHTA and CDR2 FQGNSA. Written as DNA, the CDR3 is TGTGCTTCTTCGGCGGGGAGGGGGGAGACCCAGTACTTC. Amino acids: CASSAGRGETQYF. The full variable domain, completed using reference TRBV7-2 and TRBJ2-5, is GAGVSQSPSNKVTEKGKDVELRCDPISGHTALYWYRQSLGQGLEFLIYFQGNSAPDKSGLPSDRFSAERTGGSVSTLTIQRTQQEDSAVYLCASSAGRGETQYFGPGTRLLVL.

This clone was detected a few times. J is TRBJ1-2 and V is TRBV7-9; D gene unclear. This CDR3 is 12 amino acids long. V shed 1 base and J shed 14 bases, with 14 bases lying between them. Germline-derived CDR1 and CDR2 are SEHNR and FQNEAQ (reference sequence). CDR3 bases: TGTGCCAGCAGCTTAGTTGGGGTGGTAGAGACCTTC. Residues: CASSLVGVVETF.

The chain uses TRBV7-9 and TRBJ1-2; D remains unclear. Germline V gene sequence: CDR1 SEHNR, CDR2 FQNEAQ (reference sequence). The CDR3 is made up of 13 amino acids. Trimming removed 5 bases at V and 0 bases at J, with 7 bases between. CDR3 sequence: CASSPGSNYGYTF. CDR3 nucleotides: TGTGCCAGCAGCCCCGGATCTAACTATGGCTACACCTTC.

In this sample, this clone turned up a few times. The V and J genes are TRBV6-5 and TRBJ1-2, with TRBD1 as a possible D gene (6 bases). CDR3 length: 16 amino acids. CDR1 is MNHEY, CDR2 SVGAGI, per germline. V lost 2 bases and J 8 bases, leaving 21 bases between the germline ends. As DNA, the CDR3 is TGTGCCAGCAGTTACAGTTTTACGGGACAAGGAGGGGGCTACACCTTC. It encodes CASSYSFTGQGGGYTF.

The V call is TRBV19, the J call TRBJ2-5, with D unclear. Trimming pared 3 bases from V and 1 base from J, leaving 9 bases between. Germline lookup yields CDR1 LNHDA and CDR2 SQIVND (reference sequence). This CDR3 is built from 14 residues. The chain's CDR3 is CASSIMTSQETQYF. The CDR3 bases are TGTGCCAGTAGTATTATGACTTCCCAAGAGACCCAGTACTTC.

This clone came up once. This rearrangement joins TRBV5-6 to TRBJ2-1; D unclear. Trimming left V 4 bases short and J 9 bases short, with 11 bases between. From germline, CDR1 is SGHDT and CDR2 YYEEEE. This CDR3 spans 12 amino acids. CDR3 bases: TGTGCCAGCAGCCACTTAGGGCGTGAGCAGTTCTTC. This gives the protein CASSHLGREQFF.

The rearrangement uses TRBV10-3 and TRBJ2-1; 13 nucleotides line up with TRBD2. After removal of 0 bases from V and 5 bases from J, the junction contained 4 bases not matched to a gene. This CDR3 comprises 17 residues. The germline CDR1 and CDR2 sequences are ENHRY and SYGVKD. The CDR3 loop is CAISESGLAGVNNEQFF. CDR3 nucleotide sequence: TGTGCCATCAGTGAGTCAGGACTAGCGGGGGTTAACAATGAGCAGTTCTTC.

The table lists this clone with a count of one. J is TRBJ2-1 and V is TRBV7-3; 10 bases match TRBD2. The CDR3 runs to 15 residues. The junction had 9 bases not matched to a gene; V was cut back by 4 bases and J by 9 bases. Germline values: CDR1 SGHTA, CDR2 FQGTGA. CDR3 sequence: CASSSPGTSVTEQFF. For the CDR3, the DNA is TGTGCCAGCAGCTCGCCTGGGACTAGCGTAACTGAGCAGTTCTTC.

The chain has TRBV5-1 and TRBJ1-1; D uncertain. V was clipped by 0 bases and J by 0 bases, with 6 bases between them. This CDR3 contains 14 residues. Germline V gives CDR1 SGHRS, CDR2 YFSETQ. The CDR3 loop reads CASSLGSVNTEAFF. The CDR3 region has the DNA TGCGCCAGCAGCTTGGGCTCGGTGAACACTGAAGCTTTCTTT.

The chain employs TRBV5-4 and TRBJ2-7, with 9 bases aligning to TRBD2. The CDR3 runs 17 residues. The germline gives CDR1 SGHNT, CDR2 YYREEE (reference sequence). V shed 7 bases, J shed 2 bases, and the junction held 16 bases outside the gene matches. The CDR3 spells CASGRGGGVNGAYEQYF. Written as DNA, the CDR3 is TGTGCCAGCGGCCGGGGCGGGGGGGTAAATGGAGCCTACGAGCAGTACTTC.

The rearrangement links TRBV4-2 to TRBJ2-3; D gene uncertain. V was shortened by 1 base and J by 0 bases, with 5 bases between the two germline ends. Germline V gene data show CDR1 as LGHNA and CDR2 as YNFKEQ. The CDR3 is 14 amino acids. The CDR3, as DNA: TGTGCCAGCAGCCAAGCGGACAGCACAGATACGCAGTATTTT. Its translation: CASSQADSTDTQYF.

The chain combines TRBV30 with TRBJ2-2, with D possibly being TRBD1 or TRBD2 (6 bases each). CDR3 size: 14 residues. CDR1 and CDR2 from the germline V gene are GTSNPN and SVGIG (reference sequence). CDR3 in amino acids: CAAGGGRSTGELFF. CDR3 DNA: TGTGCAGCCGGTGGGGGGCGTTCCACCGGGGAGCTGTTTTTT.

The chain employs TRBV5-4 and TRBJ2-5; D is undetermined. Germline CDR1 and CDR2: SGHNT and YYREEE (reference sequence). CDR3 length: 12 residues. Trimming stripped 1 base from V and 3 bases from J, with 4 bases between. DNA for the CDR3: TGTGCCAGCAGCTTGATAGAAGAGACCCAGTACTTC. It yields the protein CASSLIEETQYF.

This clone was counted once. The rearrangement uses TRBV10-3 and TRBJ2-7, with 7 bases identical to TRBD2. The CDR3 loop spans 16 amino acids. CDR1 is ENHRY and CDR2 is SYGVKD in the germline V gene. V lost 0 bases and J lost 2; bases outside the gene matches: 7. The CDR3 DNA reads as TGTGCCATCAGTGAGTCGGCTCTAGCGGAAGCCTACGAGCAGTACTTC. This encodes CAISESALAEAYEQYF.

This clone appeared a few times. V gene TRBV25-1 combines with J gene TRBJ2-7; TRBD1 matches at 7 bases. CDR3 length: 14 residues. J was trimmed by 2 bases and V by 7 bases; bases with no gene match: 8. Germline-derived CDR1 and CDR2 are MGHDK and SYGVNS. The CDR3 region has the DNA TGTGCCAGCAAAGGGGGCCCGACAGCCTACGAGCAGTACTTC. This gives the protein CASKGGPTAYEQYF.